The rows below give T cell receptor beta chains drawn from one sample of a study of PD-1 blockade in classical Hodgkin lymphoma. Sequencing was performed with immunoSEQ multiplex PCR; in TCRdb, only in-frame clones are kept and a portion is missing. The sample has tens of thousands of clones; roughly 92% are singletons. Sequenced: peripheral blood mononuclear cells (PBMCs). The receptors were sampled from a human donor with classical Hodgkin lymphoma. Both conserved end residues are part of each CDR3. The D gene is left open where the match is weak. Only part of the rows carry a size: once, few, many, or a class if the clone is expanded.

D gene	clone size	J gene	V gene	CDR3 protein	CDR3 DNA
NA	NA	TRBJ2-1	TRBV7-2	CASSLLGDGGDEQFF	TGTGCCAGCAGCCTCCTCGGGGACGGCGGGGATGAGCAGTTCTTC
NA	NA	TRBJ2-3	TRBV13	CASSSFPTSTDTQYF	TGTGCCAGCAGCTCTTTCCCCACTAGCACAGATACGCAGTATTTT
NA	NA	TRBJ1-1	TRBV5-6	CASGRGMNTEAFF	TGTGCCAGCGGACGGGGAATGAACACTGAAGCTTTCTTT
NA	NA	TRBJ2-7	TRBV18	CASSSGDEQYF	TGTGCCAGCTCTTCGGGGGACGAGCAGTACTTC
TRBD1	NA	TRBJ2-3	TRBV19	CASRDRGSSTDTQYF	TGTGCCAGTAGGGACAGGGGGTCTAGCACAGATACGCAGTATTTT
NA	NA	TRBJ2-3	TRBV7-3	CASSFGGKMTSTDTQYF	TGTGCCAGCAGCTTTGGGGGGAAAATGACTAGCACAGATACGCAGTATTTT
NA	NA	TRBJ1-1	TRBV28	CASSRRAHEAFF	TGTGCCAGCAGTCGCAGGGCACATGAAGCTTTCTTT
TRBD1	NA	TRBJ2-5	TRBV5-1	CASSLMDRSQETQYF	TGCGCCAGCAGCTTGATGGACAGGAGCCAAGAGACCCAGTACTTC
NA	NA	TRBJ2-7	TRBV21-1	CASSKIDINYEQYF	TGTGCCAGCAGCAAGATTGACATCAACTACGAGCAGTACTTC
NA	NA	TRBJ1-1	TRBV6-5	CASSYSRPELQPAFF	TGTGCCAGCAGTTACTCGCGTCCAGAGCTACAACCGGCTTTCTTT
NA	NA	TRBJ2-5	TRBV7-6	CASSSGRETQYF	TGTGCCAGCAGCTCCGGAAGGGAGACCCAGTACTTC
TRBD2	NA	TRBJ2-5	TRBV7-2	CASSLWRGIQETQYF	TGTGCCAGCAGCTTATGGCGGGGGATCCAAGAGACCCAGTACTTC
TRBD2	NA	TRBJ2-3	TRBV2	CASRTLVRGGGTDTQYF	TGTGCCAGCAGGACCCTCGTTCGCGGGGGGGGCACAGATACGCAGTATTTT
NA	NA	TRBJ2-1	TRBV5-1	CASSLPKEGSWLHEQFF	TGCGCCAGCAGCTTGCCCAAGGAAGGGTCGTGGCTCCATGAGCAGTTCTTC
NA	once	TRBJ2-7	TRBV2	CASSLEEGSTHGYEQYF	TGTGCCAGCAGTTTAGAGGAGGGTAGTACCCATGGCTACGAGCAGTACTTC
TRBD1	once	TRBJ1-1	TRBV11-2	CASSLVPGTVNTEAFF	TGTGCCAGCAGCTTAGTCCCCGGGACAGTGAACACTGAAGCTTTCTTT
NA	NA	TRBJ1-1	TRBV27	CASSPQWGVVTEAFF	TGTGCCAGCAGTCCCCAATGGGGGGTGGTTACTGAAGCTTTCTTT
NA	NA	TRBJ1-1	TRBV7-3	CASSPLGRDTEAFF	TGTGCCAGCAGCCCCCTGGGGAGGGACACTGAAGCTTTCTTT
NA	NA	TRBJ1-1	TRBV5-6	CASSLEEGKDAFF	TGTGCCAGCAGCTTAGAGGAGGGGAAGGACGCTTTCTTT
TRBD1	NA	TRBJ1-4	TRBV7-8	CASSSDREIREKLFF	TGTGCCAGCAGTTCGGACAGGGAAATTCGTGAAAAACTGTTTTTT
NA	NA	TRBJ1-1	TRBV18	CASSPRENTEAFF	TGTGCCAGCTCACCTCGGGAGAACACTGAAGCTTTCTTT
TRBD1	NA	TRBJ2-3	TRBV27	CASSLKVGSGGHTQYF	TGTGCCAGCAGTTTAAAGGTCGGGTCAGGGGGACATACGCAGTATTTT
NA	NA	TRBJ1-1	TRBV7-8	CASSLEAGWNEAFF	TGTGCCAGCAGTCTAGAGGCCGGGTGGAATGAAGCTTTCTTT
NA	NA	TRBJ2-7	TRBV5-1	CASSSRPGSSTYEQYF	TGCGCCAGCAGCTCGAGGCCGGGCTCCAGTACCTACGAGCAGTACTTC
TRBD1	NA	TRBJ1-1	TRBV18	CASSPVDRGRGAFF	TGTGCCAGCTCTCCAGTCGACAGGGGGCGAGGAGCTTTCTTT
TRBD2	NA	TRBJ2-1	TRBV5-1	CASSLVAGSYEQFF	TGCGCCAGCAGCTTAGTAGCGGGGTCCTATGAGCAGTTCTTC
NA	NA	TRBJ1-1	TRBV5-1	CASSLATDLQAFF	TGCGCCAGCAGCTTGGCGACAGACCTACAAGCTTTCTTT
NA	NA	TRBJ2-5	TRBV7-2	CASSLGRETQYF	TGTGCCAGCAGCTTAGGACGTGAGACCCAGTACTTC
NA	NA	TRBJ1-6	TRBV6-4	CASSANAGNSPLHF	TGTGCCAGCAGTGCAAACGCAGGGAATTCACCCCTCCACTTT
TRBD1	few	TRBJ1-5	TRBV6-6	CASSHGQGNQPQHF	TGTGCCAGCAGTCACGGACAGGGCAATCAGCCCCAGCATTTT
TRBD1	NA	TRBJ2-2	TRBV11-3	CASSAETRTGGRDELFF	TGTGCCAGCAGCGCCGAAACCCGGACAGGGGGCAGGGATGAGCTGTTTTTT